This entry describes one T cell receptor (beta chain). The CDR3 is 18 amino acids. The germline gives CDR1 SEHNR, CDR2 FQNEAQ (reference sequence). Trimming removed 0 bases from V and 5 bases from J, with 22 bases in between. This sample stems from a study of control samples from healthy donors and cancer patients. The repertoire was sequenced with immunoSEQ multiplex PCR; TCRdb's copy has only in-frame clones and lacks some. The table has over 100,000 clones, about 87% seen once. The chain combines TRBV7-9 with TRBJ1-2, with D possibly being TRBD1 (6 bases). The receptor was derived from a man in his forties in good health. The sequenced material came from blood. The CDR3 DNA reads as TGTGCCAGCAGCTTAGCTAACAGGGTCCCTTTGGGTTGGTATGGCTACACCTTC. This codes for CASSLANRVPLGWYGYTF.